This TCR beta chain comes out of a study of T cells in Graves' hyperthyroidism and ophthalmopathy. Findings of the study overall: Most expanded thyroid clonotypes above 0.001 recurred in blood. The model's output predicted ophthalmopathy at a median of around 7 months prior to onset.

The source material, RNA transcripts, was used to amplify TCR beta CDR3 regions. An initial round of RT-PCR targeting the TCR CDR3 relied on the HTBI primer set. One entry per CDR3 protein results from TCRdb running MiXCR on the multiplex PCR reads. The sample has a few hundred thousand distinct CDR3 sequences, roughly 17% seen once. The germline CDR1 and CDR2 sequences are SGDLS and YYNGEE. The CDR3 is 17 amino acids. V lost 2 bases to trimming and J lost 4 bases; unmatched junction nucleotides: 11. Diagnoses were established using clinical symptoms, serum thyroxine and TRAb, thyroid ultrasound and orbital computed tomography. This clonotype appeared a few times. What it binds is not known.

This sequence originates from a woman younger than 30 with Graves' ophthalmopathy. The rearrangement links TRBV9 to TRBJ2-2, with 7 bases identical to TRBD1. The sample consisted of blood. The CDR3 DNA sequence: TGTGCCAGCAGCGTGGCCCCCTCGACAGGGTCCACCGGGGAGCTGTTTTTT. It is translated as CASSVAPSTGSTGELFF.